The 29 T cell receptor beta chains below come from one sample, sequenced in a study of blood T cell repertoires in COVID-19. Sequencing used immunoSEQ multiplex PCR; TCRdb keeps in-frame clones, though not all of them. The table includes about 74,000 clones, about four fifths detected once. The sequenced material came from peripheral blood. The receptors shown here come from a man between 65 and 79 years old with acute or convalescent COVID-19.

This clone showed up just once. CDR3 sequence: CASSPLSGVGSYEQYF. Written as DNA, the CDR3 is TGTGCCAGCAGCCCATTATCCGGGGTGGGATCCTACGAGCAGTACTTC. This sequence joins TRBV7-8 and TRBJ2-7, with D tentatively TRBD2 (5 bases). Germline V lookup: CDR1 SGHVS, CDR2 FQNEAQ. The CDR3 runs 16 residues. Trimming shortened V by 5 bases and J by 1 base, and 18 bases separated the two germline ends.

The rearrangement links TRBV19 to TRBJ1-1; the D gene is possibly TRBD1 (6 bases). Germline V CDR1 and CDR2: LNHDA, SQIVND (reference sequence). There are 12 residues in the CDR3. The ends were cut back, 5 bases at V and 5 bases at J, with 9 bases in the middle. CDR3 loop: CASSSQGTEAFF. CDR3 bases: TGTGCCAGTAGTTCACAGGGAACTGAAGCTTTCTTT.

The CDR3 DNA sequence: TGCAGTGCTAGTCGACGGACAGGGGGCCTTGGCTACACCTTC. Its protein is CSASRRTGGLGYTF. The chain has TRBV20-1 and TRBJ1-2, with TRBD1 matching over 11 bases. Germline V CDR1 and CDR2: DFQATT, SNEGSKA (reference sequence). The CDR3 consists of 14 residues. Germline trimming cut 3 bases from V and 7 bases from J; bases unmatched to any gene: 7.

The chain combines TRBV28 with TRBJ1-5, with D tentatively TRBD1 (5 bases). This CDR3 is 14 amino acids long. Germline V gives CDR1 MDHEN, CDR2 SYDVKM. Trimming pared 1 base from V and 7 bases from J, leaving 11 bases between. The CDR3 loop is CASSLSGIEQPQHF. The CDR3, as DNA: TGTGCCAGCAGTTTATCAGGGATCGAACAGCCCCAGCATTTT.

J is TRBJ1-3 and V is TRBV9, with TRBD1 as a possible D gene (6 bases). The CDR3 sequence is 17 residues long. The V and J ends lost 0 bases and 4 bases respectively, with 17 bases between them. The germline V gene has CDR1 SGDLS and CDR2 YYNGEE. Written as DNA, the CDR3 is TGTGCCAGCAGCGTAGCCGATGGGGGCCATTCAGGAAACACCATATATTTT. Amino acid sequence: CASSVADGGHSGNTIYF.

In this sample, this clone turned up a few times. V is TRBV21-1 and J is TRBJ1-2; the table names TRBD1, a call not compared with the DNA. TRBV21-1 is an annotated pseudogene. The CDR3 contains 13 residues. CDR3 nucleotide sequence: TGTGCCACGCGGACAGAAAGTCCTCATGGCTACACCTTC. Amino acid sequence: CATRTESPHGYTF.

This chain connects TRBV5-1 to TRBJ1-2; tentative D call: TRBD1 (6 bases). V lost 3 bases and J 7 bases, leaving 16 bases between the germline ends. The V gene's germline CDR1 is SGHRS and CDR2 YFSETQ. This CDR3 spans 14 amino acids. CDR3 nucleotide sequence: TGCGCCAGCAGCTCGACGGCGGGGGCATCTGGCTACACCTTC. It encodes CASSSTAGASGYTF.

V is TRBV5-5 and J is TRBJ1-1; possible D gene TRBD1, 5 bases. V lost 0 bases to trimming and J lost 9 bases, with 9 bases between them. The germline CDR1 and CDR2 sequences are SGHKS and YYEKEE (reference sequence). The CDR3 loop spans 12 amino acids. The CDR3 sequence is CASSLDRRQAFF. In DNA form, the CDR3 reads TGTGCCAGCAGCTTGGACAGGCGTCAAGCTTTCTTT.

The chain links TRBV5-1 to TRBJ2-3; 8 nucleotides agree with TRBD1. V dropped 5 bases and J dropped 1; count of bases not matched to a gene: 9. The CDR3 totals 16 residues. The germline V gene encodes CDR1 SGHRS and CDR2 YFSETQ. In nucleotides, the CDR3 is TGCGCCAGCAGAATTGCGGCGGGACAGGGCACAGATACGCAGTATTTT. This sequence encodes CASRIAAGQGTDTQYF.

The chain uses TRBV2 and TRBJ1-2; 8 bases map to TRBD1. There are 14 residues in the CDR3. V was pared by 7 bases and J by 4 bases, with 8 bases of the junction left unmatched. From germline, CDR1 is SNHLY and CDR2 FYNNEI. CDR3 sequence (DNA): TGTGCCAGCATCTCGGACAGGGCGACCTATGGCTACACCTTC. It yields the protein CASISDRATYGYTF.

The chain joins TRBV19 to TRBJ2-4; 10 positions match TRBD2. J lost 4 bases, V lost 3 bases, and 12 bases had no gene match. The CDR3 is 18 amino acids. Germline values: CDR1 LNHDA, CDR2 SQIVND (reference sequence). The CDR3: CASSIEPVSGRGKNIQYF. CDR3 coding DNA: TGTGCCAGTAGTATTGAGCCCGTAAGCGGGAGGGGTAAAAACATTCAGTACTTC.

This clone was detected once. The rearrangement links TRBV29-1 to TRBJ1-5; D possibly corresponds to TRBD1 (5 bases). The CDR3 has 12 residues. V was shortened by 6 bases and J by 4 bases, with 10 bases between the two germline ends. Per germline, CDR1 SQVTM and CDR2 ANQGSEA. DNA of the CDR3: TGCAGCGTGGGGGGAGGGAATCAGCCCCAGCATTTT. Protein: CSVGGGNQPQHF.

In this sample, this clone turned up a few times. V usage is TRBV30 and J usage is TRBJ1-4, with 10 bases aligning to TRBD1. The CDR3 extends over 13 amino acids. After removal of 5 bases from V and 8 bases from J, the junction contained 5 bases not matched to a gene. The V gene's germline CDR1 is GTSNPN and CDR2 SVGIG (reference sequence). CDR3 region: CAWETGGLEKLFF. The CDR3 DNA reads TGTGCCTGGGAGACAGGGGGCCTCGAAAAACTGTTTTTT.

This clone was found a few times. This chain links TRBV20-1 with TRBJ1-1; a weak D match, TRBD1 (6 bases). The CDR3 loop spans 11 amino acids. V was shortened by 5 bases and J by 7 bases, with 11 bases between the two germline ends. Per the germline V gene, CDR1 is DFQATT and CDR2 is SNEGSKA (reference sequence). The CDR3 reads CSASRTDEAFF. In nucleotides, the CDR3 is TGCAGTGCTTCTCGGACAGATGAAGCTTTCTTT.

This sequence joins TRBV29-1 and TRBJ2-7, with 11 bases fitting TRBD2. This CDR3 has 15 residues. With 7 bases clipped from V and 6 bases from J, the junction kept 14 bases outside the gene matches. CDR1 and CDR2 (germline): SQVTM, ANQGSEA. This CDR3 is CSARTPGLAGSEQYF. DNA of the CDR3: TGCAGCGCCCGTACCCCCGGACTAGCGGGTTCCGAGCAGTACTTC.

This clone showed up just a few times. The V gene is TRBV4-2, the J gene TRBJ2-7; 11 positions match TRBD2. V shed 0 bases, J shed 4 bases, and the junction held 5 bases outside the gene matches. Germline V lookup: CDR1 LGHNA, CDR2 YNFKEQ. The CDR3 has 16 amino acids. This CDR3 is CASSQDAASGGYEQYF. The CDR3 region has the DNA TGTGCCAGCAGCCAAGATGCGGCTAGCGGGGGGTACGAGCAGTACTTC.

CDR3: CASSQRTGTGVRGYTF. DNA of the CDR3: TGCGCCAGCAGCCAGAGAACCGGGACAGGGGTCCGTGGCTACACCTTC. V usage is TRBV4-3 and J usage is TRBJ1-2; TRBD1 aligns across 10 bases. Germline V lookup: CDR1 LGHNA, CDR2 YSLEER. The CDR3 extends over 16 amino acids. The trim removed 3 bases at V and 7 bases at J, leaving 11 bases unmatched.

The V gene is TRBV3-1 (or the pseudogene TRBV3-2), the J gene TRBJ1-2, with D perhaps TRBD1 (5 bases). From germline, CDR1 is LGHDT and CDR2 YNNKEL (reference sequence). This CDR3 has 15 residues. The V end lost 1 base, the J end lost 4 bases, and 13 bases lay between the germline ends. CDR3 nucleotides: TGTGCCAGCAGCCAAGGAGGCGGGAGGGGCTATGGCTACACCTTC. It codes for CASSQGGGRGYGYTF.

The chain recombines TRBV10-3 with TRBJ1-6; 9 bases are a match to TRBD1. The CDR3 consists of 16 residues. J was trimmed by 9 bases and V by 4 bases; bases with no gene match: 10. Germline V gives CDR1 ENHRY, CDR2 SYGVKD. CDR3 in amino acids: CAISAGTGMGISPLHF. CDR3 nucleotide sequence: TGTGCCATCAGTGCCGGGACAGGGATGGGGATTTCACCCCTCCACTTT.

The chain has TRBV7-2 and TRBJ2-5, with TRBD2 identical over 7 bases. The length of the CDR3 is 17 residues. V was clipped by 7 bases and J by 0 bases; unmatched bases: 14. Germline V CDR1 and CDR2: SGHTA, FQGNSA. The CDR3 sequence: CASKSYVGGNNQETQYF. The CDR3, as DNA: TGTGCCAGCAAGAGTTACGTGGGGGGGAACAACCAAGAGACCCAGTACTTC.

The chain combines TRBV2 with TRBJ2-3; weak D call: TRBD1 (6 bases). CDR3 size: 16 residues. V lost 4 bases to trimming and J lost 2 bases, with 16 bases between them. Germline V lookup: CDR1 SNHLY, CDR2 FYNNEI. CDR3 DNA: TGTGCCAGCAGTGTCGGGCAGGGGACCCCCACAGATACGCAGTATTTT. Translation gives CASSVGQGTPTDTQYF.

The table lists this clone with a few counts. V gene TRBV9 combines with J gene TRBJ2-7; 7 positions match TRBD1. The trim removed 0 bases at V and 6 bases at J, leaving 0 bases unmatched. Germline values: CDR1 SGDLS, CDR2 YYNGEE. The CDR3 has 12 amino acids. CDR3 loop: CASSVDRGEQYF. DNA for the CDR3: TGTGCCAGCAGCGTAGACAGGGGCGAGCAGTACTTC.

The rearrangement links TRBV3-1 (or the pseudogene TRBV3-2) to TRBJ2-1; tentative D call: TRBD1 (6 bases). Germline lookup yields CDR1 LGHDT and CDR2 YNNKEL (reference sequence). V was shortened by 0 bases and J by 4 bases, with 13 bases between the two germline ends. The CDR3 covers 16 residues. CDR3 nucleotide sequence: TGTGCCAGCAGCCAAGAAGGGACAACGATTTACAATGAGCAGTTCTTC. Protein sequence: CASSQEGTTIYNEQFF.

This clone was seen only once. CDR3 nucleotides: TGTGCCAGCTCACCTCCAGAGGGGGGGACCAACTATGGCTACACCTTC. Protein product: CASSPPEGGTNYGYTF. The V and J genes are TRBV18 and TRBJ1-2; a weak D match, TRBD1 (6 bases). CDR1 is KGHSH, CDR2 LQKENI, per germline. Trimming removed 3 bases from V and 2 bases from J, with 16 bases in between. The CDR3 is made up of 16 amino acids.

This sequence joins TRBV6-6 and TRBJ1-4; TRBD1 matches at 7 bases. V lost 5 bases and J lost 5; bases outside the gene matches: 8. This CDR3 spans 15 amino acids. Per the germline V gene, CDR1 is MNHNY and CDR2 is SVGAGI (reference sequence). The DNA of the CDR3 is TGTGCCAGCAGTCCCCCGGGACAGCTGAATGAAAAACTGTTTTTT. It is translated as CASSPPGQLNEKLFF.

The rearrangement joins TRBV25-1 to TRBJ2-5; possible D gene TRBD2, 7 bases. This CDR3 is built from 12 residues. The germline V and J ends were trimmed by 6 bases and 7 bases, with 12 bases remaining between them. CDR1 and CDR2 from the germline V gene are MGHDK and SYGVNS. DNA of the CDR3: TGTGCCAGCAGCGGAGGGGGGGGGACCCAGTACTTC. Amino acid sequence: CASSGGGGTQYF.

The chain has TRBV19 and TRBJ2-2, with TRBD2 identical over 11 bases. V lost 3 bases and J lost 6; bases outside the gene matches: 3. Looked up from germline, CDR1 is LNHDA and CDR2 is SQIVND (reference sequence). The CDR3 has 15 residues. The CDR3 here is CASSMLAGGAGELFF. The CDR3 bases are TGTGCCAGTAGTATGTTAGCGGGGGGGGCCGGGGAGCTGTTTTTT.

This chain uses TRBV2 with TRBJ2-1, with D perhaps matching TRBD2 (7 bases). V was trimmed by 2 bases and J by 1 base, leaving 9 bases between them. This CDR3 has 15 amino acids. The V gene's germline CDR1 is SNHLY and CDR2 FYNNEI. Written as DNA, the CDR3 is TGTGCCAGCAGTGAAAGGGGGGGGTCCTACAATGAGCAGTTCTTC. Its translation is CASSERGGSYNEQFF.

Concerning this clone itself: The DNA is omitted, as the CDR3 cannot be located on it reliably, and the CDR3 follows TCRdb's listing. The chain uses TRBV28 and TRBJ2-1; whether TRBD2, the table's D call, matches the DNA was not checked. The germline CDR1 and CDR2 sequences are MDHEN and SYDVKM. The length of the CDR3 is 16 amino acids, counting both ends. CDR3 in amino acids: CASSSSGLAHYNEQFF.